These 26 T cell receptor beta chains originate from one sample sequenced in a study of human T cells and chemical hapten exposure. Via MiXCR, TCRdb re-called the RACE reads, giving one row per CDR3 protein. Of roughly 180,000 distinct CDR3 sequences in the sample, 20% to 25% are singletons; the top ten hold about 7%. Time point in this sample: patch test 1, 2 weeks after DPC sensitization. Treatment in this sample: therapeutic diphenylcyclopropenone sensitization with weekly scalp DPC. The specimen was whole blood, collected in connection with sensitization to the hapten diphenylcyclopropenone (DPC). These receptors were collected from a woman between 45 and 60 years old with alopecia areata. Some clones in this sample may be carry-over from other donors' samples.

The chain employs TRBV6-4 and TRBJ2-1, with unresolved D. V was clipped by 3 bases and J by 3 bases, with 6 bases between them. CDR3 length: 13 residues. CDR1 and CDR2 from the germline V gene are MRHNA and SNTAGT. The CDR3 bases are TGTGCCAGCAGTGAAGGAATCTACAATGAGCAGTTCTTC. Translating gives CASSEGIYNEQFF.

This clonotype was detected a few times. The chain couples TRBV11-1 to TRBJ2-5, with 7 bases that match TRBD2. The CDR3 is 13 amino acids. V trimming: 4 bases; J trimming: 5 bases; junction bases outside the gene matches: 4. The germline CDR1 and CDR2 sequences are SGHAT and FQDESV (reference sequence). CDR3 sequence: CASSSAGVETQYF. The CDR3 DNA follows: TGTGCCAGCAGCTCGGCGGGGGTCGAGACCCAGTACTTC.

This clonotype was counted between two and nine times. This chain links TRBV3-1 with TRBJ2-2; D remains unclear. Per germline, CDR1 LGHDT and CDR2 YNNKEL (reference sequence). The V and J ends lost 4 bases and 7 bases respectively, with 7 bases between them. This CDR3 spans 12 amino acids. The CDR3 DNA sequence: TGTGCCAGCAGCCCCCTGGGCGGGGAGCTGTTTTTT. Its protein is CASSPLGGELFF.

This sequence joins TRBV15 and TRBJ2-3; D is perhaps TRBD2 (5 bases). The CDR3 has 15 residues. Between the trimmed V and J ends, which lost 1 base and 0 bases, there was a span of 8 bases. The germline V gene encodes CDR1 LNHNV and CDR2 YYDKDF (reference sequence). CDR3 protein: CATSRGEPSTDTQYF. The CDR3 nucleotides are TGTGCCACCAGCAGAGGGGAGCCTAGCACAGATACGCAGTATTTT.

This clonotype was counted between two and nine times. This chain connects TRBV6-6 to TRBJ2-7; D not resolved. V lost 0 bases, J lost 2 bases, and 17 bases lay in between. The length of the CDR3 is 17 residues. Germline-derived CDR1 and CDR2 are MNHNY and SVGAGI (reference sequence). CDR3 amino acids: CASSYSNRITRTYEQYF. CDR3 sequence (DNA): TGTGCCAGCAGTTACTCGAACCGGATTACCCGCACCTACGAGCAGTACTTC.

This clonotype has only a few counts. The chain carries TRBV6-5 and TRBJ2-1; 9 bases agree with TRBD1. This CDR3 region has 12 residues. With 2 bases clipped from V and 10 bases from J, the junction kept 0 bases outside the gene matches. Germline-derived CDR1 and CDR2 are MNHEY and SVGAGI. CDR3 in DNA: TGTGCCAGCAGTTACACAGGGGGCGAGCAGTTCTTC. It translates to CASSYTGGEQFF.

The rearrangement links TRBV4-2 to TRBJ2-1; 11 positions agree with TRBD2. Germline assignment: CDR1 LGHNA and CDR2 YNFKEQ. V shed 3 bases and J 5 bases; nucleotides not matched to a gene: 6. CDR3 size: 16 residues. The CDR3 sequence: CASSQVGTSGHNEQFF. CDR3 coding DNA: TGTGCCAGCAGCCAGGTAGGGACTAGCGGTCACAATGAGCAGTTCTTC.

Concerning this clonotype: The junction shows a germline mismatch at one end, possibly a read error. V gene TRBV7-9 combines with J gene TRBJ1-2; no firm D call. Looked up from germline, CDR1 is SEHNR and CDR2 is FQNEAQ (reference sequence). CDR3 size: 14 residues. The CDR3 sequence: CASSVPLDKDQKLF. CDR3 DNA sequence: TGTGCCAGCAGCGTGCCGCTCGATAAAGACCAGAAACTCTTC.

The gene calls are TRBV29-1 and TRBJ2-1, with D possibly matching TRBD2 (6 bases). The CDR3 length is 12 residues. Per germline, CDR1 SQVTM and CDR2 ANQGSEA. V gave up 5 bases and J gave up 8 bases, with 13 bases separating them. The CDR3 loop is CSVITGADEQFF. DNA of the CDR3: TGCAGCGTTATTACGGGAGCGGATGAGCAGTTCTTC.

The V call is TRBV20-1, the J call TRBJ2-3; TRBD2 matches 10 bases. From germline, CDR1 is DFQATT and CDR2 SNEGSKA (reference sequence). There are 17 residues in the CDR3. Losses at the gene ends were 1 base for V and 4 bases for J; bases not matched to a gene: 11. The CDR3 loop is CSARVDRLAGGADTQYF. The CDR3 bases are TGCAGTGCTAGAGTGGACCGACTAGCGGGCGGGGCAGATACGCAGTATTTT.

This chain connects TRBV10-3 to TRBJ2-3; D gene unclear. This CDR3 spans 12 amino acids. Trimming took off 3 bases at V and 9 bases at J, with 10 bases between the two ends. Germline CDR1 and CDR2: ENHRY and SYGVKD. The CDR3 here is CAISEMTPTQYF. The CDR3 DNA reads TGTGCCATCAGTGAAATGACCCCGACGCAGTATTTT.

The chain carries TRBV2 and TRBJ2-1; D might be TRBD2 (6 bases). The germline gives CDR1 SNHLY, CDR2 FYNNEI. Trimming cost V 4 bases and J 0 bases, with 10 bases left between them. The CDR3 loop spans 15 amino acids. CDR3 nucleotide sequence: TGTGCCAGCAGTGGGAGGGTCCGCTCCTACAATGAGCAGTTCTTC. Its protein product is CASSGRVRSYNEQFF.

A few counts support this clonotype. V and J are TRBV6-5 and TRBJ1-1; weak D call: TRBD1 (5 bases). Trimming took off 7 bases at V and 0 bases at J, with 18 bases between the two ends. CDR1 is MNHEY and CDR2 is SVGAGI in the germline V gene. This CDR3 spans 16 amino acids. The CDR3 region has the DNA TGTGCCAGCACCCGGACCTGGCAGGGAATGAACACTGAAGCTTTCTTT. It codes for CASTRTWQGMNTEAFF.

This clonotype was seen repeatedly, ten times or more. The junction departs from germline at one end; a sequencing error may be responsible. CDR3 bases: TGTGCCAGCAGCCGGGACAGGTACGAGCAGTACTTC. Translated: CASSRDRYEQYF. The chain joins TRBV5-1 to TRBJ2-7; TRBD1 matches at 8 bases. Germline V lookup: CDR1 SGHRS, CDR2 YFSETQ. The length of the CDR3 is 12 residues.

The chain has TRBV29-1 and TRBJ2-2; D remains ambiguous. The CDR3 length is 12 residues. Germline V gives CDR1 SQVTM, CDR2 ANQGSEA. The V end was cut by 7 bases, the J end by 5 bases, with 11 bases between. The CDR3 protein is CSAAYPTGELFF. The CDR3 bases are TGCAGCGCTGCATACCCAACCGGGGAGCTGTTTTTT.

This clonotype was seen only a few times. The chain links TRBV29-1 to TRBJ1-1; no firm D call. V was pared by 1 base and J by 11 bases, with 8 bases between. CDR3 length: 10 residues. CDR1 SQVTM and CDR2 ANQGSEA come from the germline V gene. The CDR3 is CSVEVFEAFF. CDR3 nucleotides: TGCAGCGTTGAAGTGTTCGAGGCTTTCTTT.

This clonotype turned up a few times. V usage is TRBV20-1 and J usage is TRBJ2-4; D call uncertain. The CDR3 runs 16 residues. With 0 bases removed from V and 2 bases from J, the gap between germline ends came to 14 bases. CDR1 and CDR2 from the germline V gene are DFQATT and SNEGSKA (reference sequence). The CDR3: CSARDRASTTKNIQYF. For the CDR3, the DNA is TGCAGTGCTAGAGATCGCGCTAGTACGACCAAAAACATTCAGTACTTC.

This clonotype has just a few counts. CDR3 loop: CSAKDTNTGELFF. The CDR3 DNA is TGCAGCGCCAAGGACACAAACACCGGGGAGCTGTTTTTT. The chain employs TRBV29-1 and TRBJ2-2; D may be TRBD1 (5 bases). The CDR3 sequence is 13 residues long. The germline gives CDR1 SQVTM, CDR2 ANQGSEA. Trimming took off 7 bases at V and 2 bases at J, with 11 bases between the two ends.

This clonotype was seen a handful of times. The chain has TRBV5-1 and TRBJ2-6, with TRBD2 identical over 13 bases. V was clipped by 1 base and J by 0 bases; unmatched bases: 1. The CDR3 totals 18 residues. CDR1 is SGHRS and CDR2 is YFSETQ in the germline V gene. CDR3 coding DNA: TGCGCCAGCAGCTTGACTAGCGGGGGGGTCTCTGGGGCCAACGTCCTGACTTTC. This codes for CASSLTSGGVSGANVLTF. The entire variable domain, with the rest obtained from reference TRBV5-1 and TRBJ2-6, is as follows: KAGVTQTPRYLIKTRGQQVTLSCSPISGHRSVSWYQQTPGQGLQFLFEYFSETQRNKGNFPGRFSGRQFSNSRSEMNVSTLELGDSALYLCASSLTSGGVSGANVLTFGAGSRLTVL.

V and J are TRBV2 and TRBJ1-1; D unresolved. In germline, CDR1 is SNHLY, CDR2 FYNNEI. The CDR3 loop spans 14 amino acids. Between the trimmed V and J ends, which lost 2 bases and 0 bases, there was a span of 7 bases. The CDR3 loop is CASSEPGVNTEAFF. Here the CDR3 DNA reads TGTGCCAGCAGTGAACCAGGAGTGAACACTGAAGCTTTCTTT.

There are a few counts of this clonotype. The CDR3 loop reads CAIRREGETQYF. For the CDR3, the DNA is TGTGCCATCAGGCGGGAGGGAGAGACCCAGTACTTC. This chain joins TRBV10-3 and TRBJ2-5, with 9 bases aligning to TRBD2. The V and J ends lost 6 bases and 4 bases, in that order; junction bases with no gene match: 0. Germline CDR1 and CDR2: ENHRY and SYGVKD. The CDR3 is made up of 12 amino acids.

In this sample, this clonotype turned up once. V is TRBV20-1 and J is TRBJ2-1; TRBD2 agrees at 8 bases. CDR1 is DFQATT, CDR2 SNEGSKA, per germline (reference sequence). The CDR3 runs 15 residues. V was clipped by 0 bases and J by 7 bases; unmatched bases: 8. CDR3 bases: TGCAGTGCTAGAGATTTGGGACTAGAAGTAAATGAGCAGTTCTTC. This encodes CSARDLGLEVNEQFF.

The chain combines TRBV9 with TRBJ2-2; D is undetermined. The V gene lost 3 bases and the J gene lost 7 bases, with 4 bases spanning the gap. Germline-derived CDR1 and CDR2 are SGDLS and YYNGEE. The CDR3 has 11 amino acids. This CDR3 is CASSAGGELFF. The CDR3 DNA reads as TGTGCCAGCAGCGCAGGCGGGGAGCTGTTTTTT.

The CDR3 DNA sequence: TGCAGCGCCCTCGAGACTAGCGATGAGCAGTTCTTC. Protein sequence: CSALETSDEQFF. The genes are TRBV29-1 and TRBJ2-1; TRBD2 agrees at 8 bases. Germline V lookup: CDR1 SQVTM, CDR2 ANQGSEA. The CDR3 runs 12 residues. V lost 7 bases to trimming and J lost 8 bases; unmatched junction nucleotides: 7.

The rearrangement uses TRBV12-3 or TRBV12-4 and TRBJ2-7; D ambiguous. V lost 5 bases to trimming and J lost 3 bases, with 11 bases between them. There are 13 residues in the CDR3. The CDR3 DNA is TGTGCCAGCAGTCTAGGGAATAACTACGAGCAGTACTTC. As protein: CASSLGNNYEQYF.

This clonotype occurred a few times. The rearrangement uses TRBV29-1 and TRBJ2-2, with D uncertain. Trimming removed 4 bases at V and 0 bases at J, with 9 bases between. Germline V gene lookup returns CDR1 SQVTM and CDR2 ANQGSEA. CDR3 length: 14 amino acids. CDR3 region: CSVVVGSNTGELFF. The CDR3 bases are TGCAGCGTTGTAGTAGGGTCGAACACCGGGGAGCTGTTTTTT.